Shown below are 10 T cell receptor beta chains from a single sample sequenced in a study of blood T cell repertoires in COVID-19. Sequencing was performed with immunoSEQ multiplex PCR; in TCRdb, only in-frame clones are kept and a portion is missing. The table shows roughly 230,000 clones, with roughly 80% occurring only once. Sequencing was performed on peripheral blood. These receptors originate from a woman at least 80 years old with acute or convalescent COVID-19.

This clone was counted only a few times. This chain uses TRBV6-4 with TRBJ2-1, with 8 bases identical to TRBD2. V lost 4 bases, J lost 7 bases, and 9 bases stayed unmatched. Germline-derived CDR1 and CDR2 are MRHNA and SNTAGT. The CDR3 spans 15 residues. The CDR3 loop is CASSVTSGHQNEQFF. As DNA, the CDR3 is TGTGCCAGCAGTGTAACTAGCGGCCACCAAAATGAGCAGTTCTTC.

V and J are TRBV6-1 and TRBJ2-5, with TRBD1 identical over 7 bases. The V and J ends lost 3 bases and 1 base, in that order; junction bases with no gene match: 2. The CDR3 runs to 14 residues. The germline CDR1 and CDR2 sequences are MNHNS and SASEGT. The CDR3 region has the DNA TGTGCCAGCAGTGAGGGACAGACCCAAGAGACCCAGTACTTC. This translates into CASSEGQTQETQYF.

This CDR3 is CASSYSTGTRELFF. As DNA, the CDR3 is TGTGCCAGCAGTTACTCCACAGGAACGCGGGAGCTGTTTTTT. J is TRBJ2-2 and V is TRBV6-6, with a weak D call TRBD1 (5 bases). CDR1 MNHNY and CDR2 SVGAGI come from the germline V gene (reference sequence). V lost 0 bases and J lost 9, with 11 bases in between. The length of the CDR3 is 14 residues.

Notes on this clone: The identical CDR3 is also encoded by other nucleotide sequences in the sample. The rearrangement links TRBV2 to TRBJ1-4; tentatively, D is TRBD1 (6 bases). V was trimmed by 5 bases and J by 8 bases, leaving 15 bases between them. CDR3 length: 14 residues. Germline-derived CDR1 and CDR2 are SNHLY and FYNNEI. The CDR3: CASSTGTTNEKLFF. In DNA, the CDR3 is TGTGCCAGCAGTACCGGGACAACAAACGAAAAACTGTTTTTT.

The chain employs TRBV5-1 and TRBJ2-2, with D possibly being TRBD2 (5 bases). Germline V CDR1 and CDR2: SGHRS, YFSETQ. V was shortened by 3 bases and J by 0 bases, with 9 bases between the two germline ends. The CDR3 totals 15 residues. The CDR3 protein is CASSWESPNTGELFF. The CDR3 DNA reads TGCGCCAGCAGCTGGGAGTCTCCGAACACCGGGGAGCTGTTTTTT.

This clone was observed a handful of times. The chain couples TRBV19 to TRBJ1-2; tentative D call: TRBD1 (5 bases). The CDR3 has 14 residues. Trimming took off 1 base at V and 8 bases at J, with 14 bases between the two ends. Germline-derived CDR1 and CDR2 are LNHDA and SQIVND (reference sequence). CDR3 sequence (DNA): TGTGCCAGTAGTATAGGCGGCGGGGGTAGGGGCTACACCTTC. This encodes CASSIGGGGRGYTF.

The V call is TRBV5-1, the J call TRBJ2-7, with 9 nucleotides matching TRBD1. Germline values: CDR1 SGHRS, CDR2 YFSETQ. This CDR3 is built from 14 residues. The trim removed 4 bases at V and 5 bases at J, leaving 7 bases unmatched. As DNA, the CDR3 is TGCGCCAGCAGCCTGACAGGGGGTTTTGACGAGCAGTACTTC. Its translation is CASSLTGGFDEQYF.

This clone appeared once. The CDR3 DNA is TGCGCCAGCAGCCAAGACCAAGGACAAAGTCCCATAAGCACAGATACGCAGTATTTT. Protein sequence: CASSQDQGQSPISTDTQYF. The chain employs TRBV4-1 and TRBJ2-3; possibly TRBD1 for D (5 bases). The CDR3 has 19 amino acids. In germline, CDR1 is MGHRA, CDR2 YSYEKL. V lost 0 bases, J lost 0 bases, and 19 bases lay in between.

V usage is TRBV27 and J usage is TRBJ2-5; 12 bases are a match to TRBD2. Germline CDR1 reads MNHEY; CDR2 reads SMNVEV (reference sequence). V was pared by 2 bases and J by 7 bases, with 5 bases of the junction left unmatched. The CDR3 is made up of 15 amino acids. CDR3 DNA sequence: TGTGCCAGCAGTTTAAGGCCTAGCGGGGGGGGGACCCAGTACTTC. The encoded protein is CASSLRPSGGGTQYF.

The chain couples TRBV9 to TRBJ2-3, with TRBD1 as a possible D gene (7 bases). CDR3 length: 16 amino acids. V was shortened by 4 bases and J by 3 bases, with 18 bases between the two germline ends. The germline V gene encodes CDR1 SGDLS and CDR2 YYNGEE. CDR3 bases: TGTGCCAGCAGCCCCGGGGGACAGACCTCGACAGATACGCAGTATTTT. Translated, it gives CASSPGGQTSTDTQYF.